The clone carrying this T cell receptor (beta chain) was recorded only once. The antigen remains unidentified. This entry comes from a study of T cell responses to AZD1222 COVID-19 vaccine. Libraries were prepared by immunoSEQ multiplex PCR; TCRdb keeps only in-frame clonotypes and omits some of them. The sample has 150,000 or so clones; 85% to 95% are singletons. This CDR3 comprises 15 residues. From germline, CDR1 is MRHNA and CDR2 SNTAGT. V shed 4 bases, J shed 1 base, and the junction held 4 bases outside the gene matches. Whole-study findings and limits: Among spike-specific TCRs, nearly half reportedly target unmutated variant regions. Rises in breadth and depth of Spike-specific TCRs came after two AZD1222 doses.

The sample was peripheral blood, taken on day 0 of AZD1222 vaccination. This rearrangement joins TRBV6-4 to TRBJ2-7, with TRBD2 matching 10 bases. This receptor was obtained from an adult in good health. The CDR3: CASSVSSGGSYEQYF. The CDR3 DNA reads TGTGCCAGCAGTGTATCTAGCGGGGGTTCCTACGAGCAGTACTTC.